This TCR beta chain derives from a study of shared clonotypes between healthy human individuals (dated by TCRdb to the early 2020s). With regard to the full study: A couple of women and three men aged 18 to 49 years were included in the cohort. For each donor, three plates each were used for CD4 naive and CD4 memory, two plates were used for CD8 naive, and one plate was used for CD8 memory. To estimate repertoire size and how much clonotypes are shared between individuals, the study performed deep sequencing of blood TCR repertoires from about five healthy adults. Libraries were prepared and TCR repertoires were sequenced by different laboratories using diverse techniques, in order to increase sequencing depth and limit assay-specific biases. Each donor's leukapheresis produced roughly between roughly 0.94 and 9.5 billion PBMCs. Here is what the overall study found, with its caveats: Pairwise subsampling led to the expectation that sequencing depth would affect the degree of clonotype sharing among donors. Estimated clonotype richness was generally larger for naive than for memory subsets. Compared with non-shared clonotypes, clonotypes shared by all four sorted-subset donors had higher generation probabilities. Roughly 5% of naive CD4, around 4% of naive CD8, approximately 2% of memory CD4, and 0.4% of memory CD8 clonotypes were shared across four donors. Even with the large sequencing depth, rarefaction of the sorted-subset datasets indicated that sequencing was incomplete. Sampling was limited to blood, and TCR repertoires in tissue likely differ from TCR repertoires in blood. The small number of donors limited the genetic and exposure-history diversity represented.

Healthy HIV-negative adults with no recently reported acute infections or vaccinations were included as donors. All donors were Caucasian adults living in Nashville, Tennessee, USA. CD4+ T cells were enriched by magnetic negative selection, after which naive cells were positively selected on CD45RA and the negative fraction was taken as the memory subset. Blood was obtained by leukapheresis, after which PBMCs were separated by Ficoll-Histopaque density gradient centrifugation and cryopreserved in liquid nitrogen vapor phase. Analytical flow cytometry was used to check the purity and quantity of every magnetically sorted T cell population. Each sorted fraction had its genomic DNA isolated and then quantified by UV absorbance on a Nanodrop 2000c. Note on this clone: No antigen is known for it. No base qualities exist here, and no much larger clone lies one base off it.

TCR CDR3 regions were amplified from genomic DNA by multiplex PCR using the deep immunoSEQ assay. For each cell subset, the extracted genomic DNA was distributed evenly across all wells of several immunoSEQ 96-well plates, and each plate served as one replicate. Each replicate PCR for sorted subsets received about 0.2 ug genomic DNA, equal to 28,000 or so T cell genomes. The purified libraries were quantified using a Qubit 3.0 fluorometer, sized with a Bioanalyzer 2100, and then quantified again using the KAPA Library Quantification kit. Every immunoSEQ 96-well plate was sequenced on a separate single-read 150-cycle Illumina NextSeq 550 flow cell. The original pipeline was this. Because the immunoSEQ output held only junctional sequences and lacked quality scores, the filtering could not match the filtering applied to full-length reads. To assign V/J genes and CDR3, sequences were annotated using PyIR, a Python wrapper for IgBLAST v1.9, with IMGT germline references. Reads were removed for weak V/J assignments (E-value above 1e-6), missing CDR3, stop codons, out-of-frame junctions, or ambiguous translated residues. V3J clonotypes were defined as sequences sharing the same inferred V gene, J gene, and CDR3 amino acid sequence. To compute the percentage overlap between repertoires, the number of shared unique clonotypes was divided by the size of the smaller repertoire. Richness of each repertoire was evaluated using RTK rarefaction, the Chao1 estimator, and Recon v2.1 estimates of unobserved clonotypes. For all TCRbeta clonotypes obtained by the gDNA method from four donors, generation probabilities were computed with OLGA. Here the immuneACCESS table is served through TCRdb, limited to in-frame sequences with V and J called. Missing clones are a known gap in these copies; in checked studies unresolved V genes cover under half, and the rest lacks a known reason. V and J calls plus clone size are reproduced from that table; the DNA served to infer D and trimming. This sample is represented by a few million clones; more than 80% of them were singletons. The ten most abundant clones make up over 0.12% of the sample.

Input material: naive CD4+ T cells sorted from blood. The meaning of the sample's cell subset or site label: CD45RA+ positively selected. This TCR came from a man aged 18-30 years in good health.

DNA sequence: TGCGCCAGCAGTGGGACGGGAAATTCACCCCTCCACTTT. Its protein reads: CASSGTGNSPLHF. The sequence is built from TRBV10-1 and TRBJ1-6, with the D gene too uncertain to name. Trimming takes 4 bases from V and 7 bases from J, and the germline ends sit 8 bases apart. CDR1 WNHNN and CDR2 SYGVQD are derived from the germline V gene (reference sequence). The CDR3, from cysteine to phenylalanine, totals 13 residues. The CDR3 DNA has 39 bases and is translated from base 1.